The 19 T cell receptor beta chains reported below all come from one sample, sequenced in a study of breast tumors, draining lymph nodes, adjacent tissues. Axillary draining lymph nodes of breast cancer patients supplied the node samples. TCRdb recomputed calls from the multiplex PCR reads with MiXCR, one row per CDR3 protein. The sample includes about 140,000 distinct CDR3 sequences, over 25% of them seen just once. Sequenced input: axillary lymph node tissue. The receptor source for this set is a female donor with breast cancer. Some clones in this sample may be carry-over from other donors' samples.

The gene calls are TRBV2 and TRBJ1-3; TRBD1 aligns across 12 bases. The CDR3 runs 15 residues. In germline, CDR1 is SNHLY, CDR2 FYNNEI. V lost 6 bases and J lost 3; bases outside the gene matches: 3. The CDR3 sequence: CASRGTGGFGNTIYF. The CDR3 DNA follows: TGTGCCAGCAGGGGGACAGGGGGCTTTGGAAACACCATATATTTT. Supplemented by reference TRBV2 and TRBJ1-3, the full variable domain reads EPEVTQTPSHQVTQMGQEVILRCVPISNHLYFYWYRQILGQKVEFLVSFYNNEISEKSEIFDDQFSVERPDGSNFTLKIRSTKLEDSAMYFCASRGTGGFGNTIYFGEGSWLTVV.

This clonotype appeared a single time. The rearrangement uses TRBV5-4 and TRBJ2-3; D is perhaps TRBD1 or TRBD2 (5 bases each). Germline V CDR1 and CDR2: SGHNT, YYREEE (reference sequence). The V end lost 2 bases, the J end lost 5 bases, and 15 bases lay between the germline ends. This CDR3 contains 15 residues. The chain's CDR3 is CASSLRGAGIDTQYF. DNA for the CDR3: TGTGCCAGCAGCTTACGAGGGGCTGGCATAGATACGCAGTATTTT.

Many counts were recorded for this clonotype. The chain uses TRBV7-2 and TRBJ2-3; 12 nucleotides line up with TRBD2. V was pared by 0 bases and J by 1 base, with 8 bases of the junction left unmatched. This CDR3 contains 19 residues. CDR1 SGHTA and CDR2 FQGNSA come from the germline V gene. CDR3 protein: CASSLARLAGGPRTDTQYF. CDR3 DNA: TGTGCCAGCAGCTTAGCTCGGCTAGCGGGGGGGCCGCGCACAGATACGCAGTATTTT. Looking up the rest from reference TRBV7-2 and TRBJ2-3 gives the full variable domain: GAGVSQSPSNKVTEKGKDVELRCDPISGHTALYWYRQSLGQGLEFLIYFQGNSAPDKSGLPSDRFSAERTGGSVSTLTIQRTQQEDSAVYLCASSLARLAGGPRTDTQYFGPGTRLTVL.

In its sample, this clonotype was seen many times. The CDR3 coding sequence is TGTGCCAGCTCGAACTCGCAGGGGGCGGGTGGCTACACCTTC. Translated, it gives CASSNSQGAGGYTF. The chain links TRBV6-6 to TRBJ1-2, with 8 nucleotides matching TRBD1. J gave up 7 bases and V 8 bases, and 12 bases lay outside the gene matches. The CDR3 runs 14 residues. The germline V gene encodes CDR1 MNHNY and CDR2 SVGAGI (reference sequence).

This clonotype was detected ten times or more. The chain recombines TRBV18 with TRBJ2-5; either TRBD1 or TRBD2 may fit D (5 bases each). V lost 6 bases to trimming and J lost 7 bases, with 15 bases between them. The CDR3 loop spans 13 amino acids. The germline V gene encodes CDR1 KGHSH and CDR2 LQKENI. The CDR3 region is CASSYRDGGTQYF. The DNA for the CDR3 is TGTGCCAGCTCGTACAGAGATGGGGGGACCCAGTACTTC.

This clonotype was observed many times. The chain recombines TRBV20-1 with TRBJ1-3; D is undetermined. Trimming removed 6 bases from V and 1 base from J, with 10 bases in between. This CDR3 spans 13 amino acids. Germline assignment: CDR1 DFQATT and CDR2 SNEGSKA (reference sequence). This chain's CDR3 is CSAGKGSGNTIYF. Here the CDR3 DNA reads TGCAGTGCGGGGAAAGGATCTGGAAACACCATATATTTT.

This clonotype has more than one count but fewer than ten. A much larger clone sits a single nucleotide away, making a read error possible. The V and J genes are TRBV6-4 and TRBJ2-7; no clear D gene. There are 13 residues in the CDR3. Germline CDR1 MRHNA, CDR2 SNTAGT. V was trimmed by 10 bases and J by 2 bases, leaving 15 bases between them. The CDR3 is CATPRGSAYEQYV. The CDR3 region has the DNA TGTGCCACCCCGCGAGGCAGCGCCTACGAGCAGTACGTC.

This clonotype was counted at least ten times. The chain recombines TRBV29-1 with TRBJ2-1; 8 bases fit TRBD1. CDR1 and CDR2 from the germline V gene are SQVTM and ANQGSEA. Unmatched junction bases numbered 2, after V lost 2 bases and J lost 5 bases. The CDR3 is made up of 13 amino acids. CDR3 loop: CSVEQGQDNEQFF. The CDR3 DNA reads as TGCAGCGTTGAACAGGGACAGGACAATGAGCAGTTCTTC.

Regarding this clonotype: A much larger clone differs from this one at a single base, so this may be a read error. The CDR3 carries no conserved terminal phenylalanine or tryptophan, so it likely arises from a read error. The limits of the CDR3 on the DNA are not certain, so only TCRdb's listed CDR3 is given. This chain uses TRBV9 with TRBJ2-5; the D call of TRBD2 is as the table states it, not checked on the DNA. The CDR3 numbers 14 amino acids, ends counted. The germline V gene has CDR1 SGDLS and CDR2 YYNGEE. The CDR3: CASSPRASLETQSL.

The V call is TRBV5-1, the J call TRBJ2-2; D is ambiguous. The CDR3 is made up of 19 amino acids. Trimming cost V 4 bases and J 0 bases, with 22 bases left between them. Per germline, CDR1 SGHRS and CDR2 YFSETQ. CDR3 in amino acids: CASSPCSLKGCANTGELFF. The CDR3 coding sequence is TGCGCCAGCAGCCCCTGCTCTTTAAAGGGCTGTGCGAACACCGGGGAGCTGTTTTTT.

The chain employs TRBV4-2 and TRBJ1-4, with TRBD1 identical over 8 bases. The CDR3 loop spans 16 amino acids. CDR1 and CDR2 (germline): LGHNA, YNFKEQ. With V trimmed by 3 bases and J by 13 bases, 16 bases remained unmatched. The CDR3 sequence: CASSQEDRALGGPLFF. CDR3 in DNA: TGTGCCAGCAGCCAGGAGGACAGGGCGCTTGGTGGTCCACTGTTTTTT.

The chain has TRBV4-3 and TRBJ2-5, with D possibly matching TRBD1 (6 bases). V was pared by 0 bases and J by 2 bases, with 10 bases between. The germline V gene has CDR1 LGHNA and CDR2 YSLEER. This CDR3 is built from 15 residues. The CDR3 DNA reads as TGCGCCAGCAGCCAAGATCAGGGGCTACAAGAGACCCAGTACTTC. The encoded protein is CASSQDQGLQETQYF.

This clonotype was recorded at least ten times. In DNA form, the CDR3 reads TGTGCCAGTACCCCGAGGGGGCAGGGTGGAGGCAATGAGCAGTTCTTC. This codes for CASTPRGQGGGNEQFF. The rearrangement links TRBV19 to TRBJ2-1; 7 bases fit TRBD1. CDR3 size: 16 residues. With 7 bases clipped from V and 6 bases from J, the junction kept 15 bases outside the gene matches. Germline V gene sequence: CDR1 LNHDA, CDR2 SQIVND (reference sequence).

This clonotype was seen at least ten times. This chain uses TRBV28 with TRBJ2-5, with 7 bases identical to TRBD1. J was trimmed by 5 bases and V by 5 bases; bases with no gene match: 5. The CDR3 totals 13 residues. The germline gives CDR1 MDHEN, CDR2 SYDVKM. The CDR3 protein is CASSDQGVETQYF. CDR3 coding DNA: TGTGCCAGCAGTGACCAGGGGGTCGAGACCCAGTACTTC.

This chain links TRBV24-1 with TRBJ2-3; D is possibly TRBD2 (6 bases). Between the trimmed V and J ends, which lost 5 bases and 11 bases, there was a span of 19 bases. In germline, CDR1 is KGHDR, CDR2 SFDVKD. The CDR3 is made up of 14 amino acids. For the CDR3, the DNA is TGTGCCACCAGTGCGTACGGGAGTCTGCATGAGCAGTATTTT. Translating gives CATSAYGSLHEQYF.

V usage is TRBV6-1 and J usage is TRBJ2-3; perhaps D is TRBD1 or TRBD2 (6 bases each). The CDR3 is 11 residues long. Germline values: CDR1 MNHNS, CDR2 SASEGT. The V end was cut by 5 bases, the J end by 8 bases, with 8 bases between. CDR3 nucleotides: TGTGCCAGCAGTAAGGGGGGTACGCAGTATTTT. It is translated as CASSKGGTQYF.

At least ten counts were recorded for this clonotype. A read error may produce the germline difference seen at one junction end. The chain recombines TRBV5-1 with TRBJ2-5; D perhaps matches TRBD1 (6 bases). This CDR3 region has 14 residues. CDR1 and CDR2 from the germline V gene are SGHRS and YFSETQ. CDR3 loop: CASSSFGQQDTQYF. The CDR3 DNA sequence: TGCGCCAGCAGCTCATTCGGACAGCAAGACACCCAGTACTTC.

The J gene is TRBJ2-3, the V gene TRBV11-1; 12 bases are a match to TRBD2. Germline V CDR1 and CDR2: SGHAT, FQDESV (reference sequence). Trimming cost V 8 bases and J 4 bases; bases outside gene matches: 7. This CDR3 comprises 15 residues. The CDR3 reads CASRTGLAGSDTQYF. CDR3 DNA sequence: TGTGCCAGCCGCACAGGACTAGCGGGGTCAGATACGCAGTATTTT.

This clonotype was counted at least ten times. V is TRBV28 and J is TRBJ2-3; tentative D call: TRBD1 (6 bases). The germline V gene has CDR1 MDHEN and CDR2 SYDVKM. Trimming removed 6 bases at V and 2 bases at J, with 12 bases between. CDR3 length: 14 residues. This CDR3 is CASSRGTSTDTQYF. As DNA, the CDR3 is TGTGCCAGCAGCAGAGGGACATCCACAGATACGCAGTATTTT.